The TCR beta chain under discussion was sequenced for a study of T cells in Graves' hyperthyroidism and ophthalmopathy. Authors of the study amplified TCR beta CDR3 regions from RNA transcripts. The primer set for the first-round RT-PCR of the TCR CDR3 was HTBI. One entry per CDR3 protein, called by TCRdb with MiXCR from the multiplex PCR reads. The data contain hundreds of thousands of distinct CDR3 sequences, less than 25% of them singletons. The CDR3 totals 14 residues. Deletions cut 0 bases from V and 7 bases from J, with 13 bases between. The germline V gene encodes CDR1 WSHSY and CDR2 SAAADI. This chain connects TRBV10-2 to TRBJ2-7; D unresolved. Sequencing used blood. The receptor's source is a man aged 25 to 40 with Graves' ophthalmopathy. In DNA, the CDR3 is TGCGCCAGCAGTGAGTCAACGGATACCGTGGAGCAGTACTTC. It specifies CASSESTDTVEQYF.